This TCR beta chain is from a study of cytomegalovirus exposure and HLA in healthy donors. This clone was seen more than once but under ten times. At the DNA level, this CDR3 is encoded by other sequences in the same sample as well. The CDR3 contains 13 residues. The germline CDR1 and CDR2 sequences are KGHSH and LQKENI. V lost 3 bases, J lost 2 bases, and 8 bases lay in between. In the PCR, 60 Vbeta and 13 Jbeta primers were used. Source study methods: Unique TCR beta chains totaled some 80 million in a later count, with some 10 million of them shared. Assay: immunoSEQ multiplex PCR; the TCRdb copy retains only in-frame clones and omits some. D and trimming come from the DNA, and the V and J calls and clone size come from that table. The sample has roughly 150,000 clones; approximately 79% are singletons.

The sequenced sample was PBMCs. V and J are TRBV18 and TRBJ2-7, with a weak D call TRBD2 (6 bases). This sequence was found in a male donor in good health and CMV-seronegative. The CDR3 region has the DNA TGTGCCAGCTCACCTTCGGGGGCCTACGAGCAGTACTTC. Its translation is CASSPSGAYEQYF. Full variable domain (remainder filled in from reference TRBV18 and TRBJ2-7): NAGVMQNPRHLVRRRGQEARLRCSPMKGHSHVYWYRQLPEEGLKFMVYLQKENIIDESGMPKERFSAEFPKEGPSILRIQQVVRGDSAAYFCASSPSGAYEQYFGPGTRLTVT.